This T cell receptor (beta chain) was profiled in a study of T cell responses to AZD1222 COVID-19 vaccine (dated by TCRdb to about 2021). Study-level background: AZD1222 recipients given second doses at about 4 weeks or at about 12 weeks were pooled, since spike-specific TCR depth and breadth were not found to differ between the two schedules. A total of just over 230 trial participants underwent TCR sequencing, of whom about 210 received two doses of AZD1222 and about 25 received two doses of the MenACWY control vaccine. Enrollment into the trials was organized by age into subgroups of 18-55, 56-69 and 70-plus years, and those subgroups contained roughly 150, 30 and 60 TCR-sequenced participants, respectively.

Measured from the cysteine to the phenylalanine, the CDR3 is 16 residues long. CDR3 DNA is the only sequence kept; it has 48 bases, read in frame from the first base. CDR1 and CDR2 are drawn from the germline V gene: MDHEN, SYDVKM. For this chain, trimming is 4 bases at the V end and 5 bases at the J end, and the number of junction bases without a gene match is 10. What the study reported, not specific to this receptor: Participants were mostly white British and included more females than males, and it was suggested by the authors that clonal diversity may have been underestimated. Reportedly, almost half of the unique spike-specific TCRs recognized epitopes lying outside the regions that are mutated in the B.1.351 and B.1.1.7 variants. Because no samples from the day 14 peak response were available, repertoires could be characterized only after the peak T cell response. Spike-specific TCR breadth and depth rose significantly after two AZD1222 doses compared with day 0 and with MenACWY recipients. Conclusions about previously exposed vaccinees were limited because only six AZD1222 recipients were SARS-CoV-2 seropositive at baseline. Vaccine-associated CD4 TCRs spanned the whole spike protein, with dominant responses in regions 160-218 and 743-854. In the small 56-69-year group, the increase in depth fell short of significance, most likely because of low power.

On this clone: Its antigen remains unidentified. Base qualities are missing; no much larger clone stands one base away.

The time point label for this specimen denotes: baseline before first vaccination. The vaccinee samples were drawn from two UK trials, COV001 and COV002, one of which was a single-blind randomized controlled phase 2/3 trial testing AZD1222 (ChAdOx1 nCoV-19) in healthy adults. Trial participant PBMC samples were collected at day 0 and day 28 after the second dose for TCRbeta chain sequencing. The CDR3 regions of human TCRbeta chains were analyzed by immunosequencing. Turning to the authors' computational methods: Repertoire TCRs were checked for matches against a reference library of SARS-CoV-2-specific TCRs that had been generated using the MIRA antigen-specificity platform. Breadth was defined as the fraction of unique TCRs that were SARS-CoV-2-associated, and depth was defined as the fraction of total T cells that were SARS-CoV-2-associated. Using the MIRA data, every spike-specific TCR was mapped to the spike region that the TCR reacted to and assigned to either a CD4 or a CD8 class. Log10-transformed breadth and depth values were compared by one-way ANOVA with Sidak's multiple comparisons tests. TCRdb's version of the immuneACCESS table is confined to in-frame rearrangements and falls short of the full clone set. An unresolved V gene accounts for under half of the shortfall where checked; the remainder is of unknown origin. V, J and clone size are taken as reported in that table, and D and trimming were inferred from the DNA itself. The sample table shows 200,000 to 300,000 clones, and 80% to 95% are seen once. Approximately 0.52% of the sample is held by the ten biggest clonotypes.

This sequence was found in an adult in good health. Sequencing used peripheral blood, obtained on day 0 of AZD1222 vaccination. The V gene is TRBV28 and the J gene is TRBJ2-1; 8 bases in the middle match TRBD2. CDR3 reads: CASSSPAGGNHNEQFF. The nucleotide sequence reads TGTGCCAGCAGTTCTCCCGCGGGGGGCAACCACAATGAGCAGTTCTTC.